A single sample gave rise to the 29 T cell receptor beta chains below, sequenced in a study of blood T cell repertoires in COVID-19. Clones were sequenced by immunoSEQ multiplex PCR, and TCRdb holds only the in-frame ones, with some missing. The table records under 100,000 clones, about nine tenths of them present only once. Source material: peripheral blood. Receptors originate from a man aged 50 to 59 with acute or convalescent COVID-19.

This clone was found once. The rearrangement uses TRBV30 and TRBJ1-4; D is uncertain. Germline lookup yields CDR1 GTSNPN and CDR2 SVGIG (reference sequence). Trimming cost V 1 base and J 5 bases, with 11 bases left between them. The CDR3 extends over 14 amino acids. The chain's CDR3 is CAWSDGALNEKLFF. The CDR3 bases are TGTGCCTGGAGTGACGGTGCCCTGAATGAAAAACTGTTTTTT.

This chain connects TRBV5-1 to TRBJ1-4; 7 bases are shared with TRBD1. This CDR3 spans 16 amino acids. The germline V gene encodes CDR1 SGHRS and CDR2 YFSETQ. The V and J ends lost 3 bases and 4 bases, in that order; junction bases with no gene match: 9. CDR3 loop: CASSWKQGGVNEKLFF. CDR3 DNA: TGCGCCAGCAGCTGGAAACAAGGGGGCGTTAATGAAAAACTGTTTTTT.

The V and J genes are TRBV4-2 and TRBJ1-2, with TRBD1 matching over 10 bases. Germline CDR1 reads LGHNA; CDR2 reads YNFKEQ. CDR3 length: 13 residues. V trimming: 5 bases; J trimming: 6 bases; junction bases outside the gene matches: 3. The chain's CDR3 is CASSTGTGDGYTF. As DNA, the CDR3 is TGTGCCAGCAGCACCGGGACAGGGGATGGCTACACCTTC.

In DNA, the CDR3 is TGTGCCTGGAGTGTACTGCTTACAGGGGACACCGGGGAGCTGTTTTTT. Translated: CAWSVLLTGDTGELFF. The chain joins TRBV30 to TRBJ2-2, with TRBD1 matching 7 bases. This CDR3 has 16 amino acids. Trimming took 0 bases from V and 3 from J; bases not matched to a gene: 7. The germline CDR1 and CDR2 sequences are GTSNPN and SVGIG (reference sequence).

The gene calls are TRBV27 and TRBJ1-5, with D perhaps TRBD1 (5 bases). Trimming cost V 10 bases and J 0 bases, with 19 bases left between them. The CDR3 sequence is 16 residues long. CDR1 is MNHEY, CDR2 SMNVEV, per germline (reference sequence). CDR3 in amino acids: CAINNNRLNSNQPQHF. DNA for the CDR3: TGTGCCATCAATAATAACAGGTTAAATAGCAATCAGCCCCAGCATTTT.

This chain joins TRBV6-5 and TRBJ1-1; 8 positions agree with TRBD1. Germline CDR1 reads MNHEY; CDR2 reads SVGAGI. The ends lost 7 bases at V and 0 bases at J; junction bases unmatched: 7. CDR3 size: 15 residues. CDR3 sequence reads: CASIQGAGMNTEAFF. The CDR3 coding sequence is TGTGCCAGCATCCAGGGGGCAGGGATGAACACTGAAGCTTTCTTT.

The CDR3 loop reads CATSRDLGEGETQYF. Here the CDR3 DNA reads TGTGCCACCAGCAGAGATCTAGGGGAGGGCGAGACCCAGTACTTC. The V call is TRBV15, the J call TRBJ2-5, with 7 bases identical to TRBD2. This CDR3 comprises 15 residues. With 0 bases clipped from V and 5 bases from J, the junction kept 6 bases outside the gene matches. Germline assignment: CDR1 LNHNV and CDR2 YYDKDF (reference sequence).

The chain recombines TRBV19 with TRBJ2-7; tentatively, D is TRBD1 (6 bases). Germline V gives CDR1 LNHDA, CDR2 SQIVND (reference sequence). This CDR3 region has 13 residues. Trimming pared 5 bases from V and 0 bases from J, leaving 8 bases between. This CDR3 reads CASSLDSSYEQYF. In nucleotides, the CDR3 is TGTGCCAGTAGTCTGGACAGCTCCTACGAGCAGTACTTC. The full variable domain, in which reference TRBV19 and TRBJ2-7 provide the parts outside the CDR3, is DGGITQSPKYLFRKEGQNVTLSCEQNLNHDAMYWYRQDPGQGLRLIYYSQIVNDFQKGDIAEGYSVSREKKESFPLTVTSAQKNPTAFYLCASSLDSSYEQYFGPGTRLTVT.

The V and J genes are TRBV6-5 and TRBJ1-1, with 8 bases matching TRBD1. The CDR3 consists of 15 residues. V lost 6 bases, J lost 3 bases, and 9 bases stayed unmatched. Germline-derived CDR1 and CDR2 are MNHEY and SVGAGI. The CDR3 DNA reads TGTGCCAGCAGCCCACGACAGGGGTGGGACACTGAAGCTTTCTTT. Translation: CASSPRQGWDTEAFF.

This clone was seen a few times. This rearrangement joins TRBV20-1 to TRBJ1-2; 9 bases are a match to TRBD1. Trimming removed 3 bases from V and 4 bases from J; junction bases left unmatched: 9. CDR3 length equals 15 residues. The germline V gene encodes CDR1 DFQATT and CDR2 SNEGSKA (reference sequence). The CDR3 protein is CSASPGTGTGYGYTF. CDR3 DNA sequence: TGCAGTGCTAGTCCCGGGACAGGGACTGGCTATGGCTACACCTTC.

This sequence joins TRBV5-1 and TRBJ1-1; no clear D. The germline V and J ends were trimmed by 1 base and 2 bases, with 9 bases remaining between them. The CDR3 spans 14 residues. Germline assignment: CDR1 SGHRS and CDR2 YFSETQ. This CDR3 is CASSLLTYNTEAFF. The CDR3, as DNA: TGCGCCAGCAGCTTGTTGACATATAACACTGAAGCTTTCTTT.

The V and J genes are TRBV29-1 and TRBJ1-1, with no clear D. The CDR3 contains 11 residues. Germline V gives CDR1 SQVTM, CDR2 ANQGSEA. V lost 4 bases and J lost 5, with 8 bases in between. The DNA of the CDR3 is TGCAGCGTTGCTCCGGTGACTGAAGCTTTCTTT. It specifies CSVAPVTEAFF.

The chain is built from TRBV7-8 and TRBJ1-2; D might be TRBD1 (6 bases). Germline CDR1 is SGHVS and CDR2 is FQNEAQ. The ends were cut back, 4 bases at V and 8 bases at J, with 14 bases in the middle. CDR3 length: 13 amino acids. The CDR3 DNA is TGTGCCAGCAGCTCCGGACAGCTTCGAGGCTACACCTTC. This translates into CASSSGQLRGYTF.

The CDR3 nucleotides read TGTGCCATCAGTGACAGTCCATCCTACGAGCAGTACTTC. Its translation: CAISDSPSYEQYF. The chain joins TRBV10-3 to TRBJ2-7; no clear D. The CDR3 covers 13 residues. The V and J ends lost 3 bases and 1 base respectively, with 7 bases between them. The V gene's germline CDR1 is ENHRY and CDR2 SYGVKD.

This clone was seen just once. The V call is TRBV7-8, the J call TRBJ1-2; D is uncertain. V dropped 2 bases and J dropped 2 bases, with 9 bases sitting between them. This CDR3 spans 14 amino acids. Germline V gene data show CDR1 as SGHVS and CDR2 as FQNEAQ. The DNA of the CDR3 is TGTGCCAGCAGCTTAAGCGTCGAGAACTATGGCTACACCTTC. Translation gives CASSLSVENYGYTF.

J is TRBJ2-2 and V is TRBV11-3; tentative D call: TRBD1 (5 bases). Trimming pared 2 bases from V and 4 bases from J, leaving 11 bases between. The CDR3 has 15 residues. Germline CDR1 is SGHNT and CDR2 is YENEEA. The CDR3 protein is CASSLTGVGTGELFF. The CDR3 nucleotides read TGTGCCAGCAGCTTAACAGGAGTGGGCACCGGGGAGCTGTTTTTT.

J is TRBJ1-2 and V is TRBV3-1 (or the pseudogene TRBV3-2); no firm D call. Trimming cost V 4 bases and J 4 bases, with 16 bases left between them. CDR3 size: 15 residues. Germline V CDR1 and CDR2: LGHDT, YNNKEL (reference sequence). DNA for the CDR3: TGTGCCAGCAGCCCTATACTTGGGAGCTTCTATGGCTACACCTTC. Protein product: CASSPILGSFYGYTF.

The chain couples TRBV30 to TRBJ1-2, with 9 bases fitting TRBD1. Germline CDR1 and CDR2: GTSNPN and SVGIG (reference sequence). V lost 0 bases and J lost 5; bases outside the gene matches: 10. The CDR3 loop spans 16 amino acids. Here the CDR3 DNA reads TGTGCCTGGAGTGTACTAGGGACAGGGAGTCGGTATGGCTACACCTTC. It codes for CAWSVLGTGSRYGYTF. The variable domain in full, completed from reference TRBV30 and TRBJ1-2, reads SQTIHQWPATLVQPVGSPLSLECTVEGTSNPNLYWYRQAAGRGLQLLFYSVGIGQISSEVPQNLSASRPQDRQFILSSKKLLLSDSGFYLCAWSVLGTGSRYGYTFGSGTRLTVV.

The chain couples TRBV2 to TRBJ2-3, with D perhaps matching TRBD2 (6 bases). Germline lookup yields CDR1 SNHLY and CDR2 FYNNEI. Trimming pared 6 bases from V and 0 bases from J, leaving 13 bases between. The CDR3 covers 15 residues. The CDR3 DNA follows: TGTGCCAGCAGGGTCGAGCGGGCTAGCACAGATACGCAGTATTTT. It codes for CASRVERASTDTQYF.

The chain carries TRBV6-5 and TRBJ1-2; weak D call: TRBD1 (6 bases). CDR3 length: 11 amino acids. Germline CDR1 and CDR2: MNHEY and SVGAGI. Trimming pared 8 bases from V and 8 bases from J, leaving 12 bases between. CDR3: CASAGVGGYTF. As DNA, the CDR3 is TGTGCCAGCGCAGGGGTAGGAGGCTACACCTTC.

V is TRBV30 and J is TRBJ1-4; D call uncertain. Germline CDR1 is GTSNPN and CDR2 is SVGIG (reference sequence). The CDR3 is made up of 13 amino acids. V was trimmed by 1 base and J by 1 base, leaving 4 bases between them. Here the CDR3 DNA reads TGTGCCTGGAGTGGTCAAACTAATGAAAAACTGTTTTTT. It is translated as CAWSGQTNEKLFF. Supplemented by reference TRBV30 and TRBJ1-4, the full variable domain reads SQTIHQWPATLVQPVGSPLSLECTVEGTSNPNLYWYRQAAGRGLQLLFYSVGIGQISSEVPQNLSASRPQDRQFILSSKKLLLSDSGFYLCAWSGQTNEKLFFGSGTQLSVL.

The V call is TRBV18, the J call TRBJ1-5; D remains unclear. Deletions cut 4 bases from V and 7 bases from J, with 14 bases between. Germline CDR1 reads KGHSH; CDR2 reads LQKENI. This CDR3 contains 14 residues. The CDR3: CASSQRQARQPQHF. CDR3 nucleotide sequence: TGTGCCAGCTCACAGCGGCAGGCGAGGCAGCCCCAGCATTTT. Filled out from reference TRBV18 and TRBJ1-5, the complete variable domain reads NAGVMQNPRHLVRRRGQEARLRCSPMKGHSHVYWYRQLPEEGLKFMVYLQKENIIDESGMPKERFSAEFPKEGPSILRIQQVVRGDSAAYFCASSQRQARQPQHFGDGTRLSIL.

V and J are TRBV6-5 and TRBJ2-7; TRBD1 might be the D (6 bases). The ends were cut back, 7 bases at V and 5 bases at J, with 18 bases in the middle. Germline V gene lookup returns CDR1 MNHEY and CDR2 SVGAGI. CDR3 length: 14 amino acids. The CDR3 coding sequence is TGTGCCAGCACCCTAATGGACCAGGGGAACGAGCAGTACGTC. Translated, it gives CASTLMDQGNEQYV.

This chain uses TRBV5-1 with TRBJ2-1; possibly TRBD1 for D (5 bases). The germline V gene has CDR1 SGHRS and CDR2 YFSETQ. V was cut by 1 base and J by 7 bases, with 15 bases left in between. The CDR3 contains 15 residues. CDR3 loop: CASSLTGRDRNEQFF. The CDR3 region has the DNA TGCGCCAGCAGCTTGACTGGCAGGGATAGGAATGAGCAGTTCTTC.

The V gene is TRBV18, the J gene TRBJ1-3; TRBD1 aligns across 9 bases. The CDR3 covers 16 residues. V lost 5 bases to trimming and J lost 2 bases; unmatched junction nucleotides: 7. From germline, CDR1 is KGHSH and CDR2 LQKENI. This CDR3 is CASSGTGGAAGNTIYF. The CDR3 region has the DNA TGTGCCAGCTCAGGCACAGGGGGCGCCGCTGGAAACACCATATATTTT.

J is TRBJ1-4 and V is TRBV18, with 7 bases matching TRBD1. The germline CDR1 and CDR2 sequences are KGHSH and LQKENI. V was clipped by 2 bases and J by 8 bases; unmatched bases: 2. This CDR3 contains 13 residues. CDR3 DNA sequence: TGTGCCAGCTCACCAATAGGGGGCGAAAAACTGTTTTTT. Residues: CASSPIGGEKLFF.

The rearrangement joins TRBV18 to TRBJ2-7, with a tentative D call TRBD1 (6 bases). The ends were cut back, 4 bases at V and 6 bases at J, with 16 bases in the middle. Germline V gives CDR1 KGHSH, CDR2 LQKENI. The CDR3 is made up of 14 amino acids. This CDR3 reads CASSQLPQGREQYV. For the CDR3, the DNA is TGTGCCAGCTCACAACTTCCTCAGGGGCGCGAGCAGTACGTC.

Concerning this clone itself: Germline is not matched at one junction end, which may reflect a read error. The chain carries TRBV5-1 and TRBJ1-1; D is undetermined. Per the germline V gene, CDR1 is SGHRS and CDR2 is YFSETQ. This CDR3 has 14 residues. For the CDR3, the DNA is TGCGCCAGCAGCTTGGAACGGGTGAAGACTGAAGCTTTCTTT. Its translation is CASSLERVKTEAFF. Variable domain in full (rest from reference TRBV5-1 and TRBJ1-1): KAGVTQTPRYLIKTRGQQVTLSCSPISGHRSVSWYQQTPGQGLQFLFEYFSETQRNKGNFPGRFSGRQFSNSRSEMNVSTLELGDSALYLCASSLERVKTEAFFGQGTRLTVV.

CDR3 region: CAWSGGGDQPQHF. In nucleotides, the CDR3 is TGTGCCTGGAGTGGAGGGGGAGATCAGCCCCAGCATTTT. The rearrangement joins TRBV30 to TRBJ1-5; a weak D match, TRBD1 (6 bases). The germline CDR1 and CDR2 sequences are GTSNPN and SVGIG (reference sequence). Trimming took 1 base from V and 5 from J, leaving 9 bases between them. CDR3 length: 13 amino acids. Full variable domain (outside the CDR3, taken from reference TRBV30 and TRBJ1-5): SQTIHQWPATLVQPVGSPLSLECTVEGTSNPNLYWYRQAAGRGLQLLFYSVGIGQISSEVPQNLSASRPQDRQFILSSKKLLLSDSGFYLCAWSGGGDQPQHFGDGTRLSIL.